These 22 T cell receptor beta chains originate from one sample sequenced in a study of identical twins. From the 5' RACE reads, TCRdb called clonotypes with MiXCR, one entry per CDR3 protein. The table records roughly 540,000 distinct CDR3 sequences, 22% of them present only once. The data were also submitted as part of a second study, on T cells expressing NK-cell markers.

The sample taken for sequencing was CD4+ T cells sorted from blood. All receptors derive from a woman aged 18-30 years in good health.

The chain links TRBV5-1 to TRBJ1-2; D possibly corresponds to TRBD1 (5 bases). From germline, CDR1 is SGHRS and CDR2 YFSETQ. The CDR3 has 14 residues. Trimming left V 5 bases short and J 2 bases short, with 13 bases between. The CDR3 DNA sequence: TGCGCCAGCAGGGGGACTAACCCGAACTATGGCTACACCTTC. Translation: CASRGTNPNYGYTF.

The rearrangement links TRBV20-1 to TRBJ1-5; D unclear. Germline V gene data show CDR1 as DFQATT and CDR2 as SNEGSKA (reference sequence). There are 13 residues in the CDR3. The V end was cut by 3 bases, the J end by 0 bases, with 6 bases between. This CDR3 is CSASPDSNQPQHF. DNA for the CDR3: TGCAGTGCTAGTCCGGATAGCAATCAGCCCCAGCATTTT.

This clonotype was observed at least ten times. The chain has TRBV12-3 or TRBV12-4 and TRBJ2-1; possibly TRBD2 for D (6 bases). The CDR3 is 15 residues long. V was clipped by 7 bases and J by 6 bases, with 19 bases between them. CDR3 residues: CASNLRLGRANEQFF. The DNA for the CDR3 is TGTGCCAGCAATCTTAGACTAGGTCGGGCCAATGAGCAGTTCTTC.

The table lists this clonotype with a few counts. The CDR3 DNA is TGCGCCAGCAGTGACAGGGACCCCCCGTATGAGCAGTTCTTC. Its protein is CASSDRDPPYEQFF. V gene TRBV10-1 combines with J gene TRBJ2-1; D is perhaps TRBD1 or TRBD2 (5 bases each). Germline CDR1 is WNHNN and CDR2 is SYGVQD (reference sequence). The CDR3 runs to 14 residues. Trimming left V 3 bases short and J 8 bases short, with 14 bases between.

This clonotype was counted between two and nine times. V gene TRBV20-1 combines with J gene TRBJ2-3, with D hard to call. CDR1 and CDR2 (germline): DFQATT, SNEGSKA (reference sequence). V lost 6 bases and J 4 bases, leaving 14 bases between the germline ends. The CDR3 covers 13 residues. The CDR3 coding sequence is TGCAGTGCCTACAGAACAAGCGCAGATACGCAGTATTTT. Residues: CSAYRTSADTQYF.

In this sample, this clonotype turned up a few times. V and J are TRBV20-1 and TRBJ2-5, with D hard to call. The germline V gene has CDR1 DFQATT and CDR2 SNEGSKA (reference sequence). Trimming removed 3 bases from V and 0 bases from J, with 5 bases in between. The CDR3 contains 12 residues. For the CDR3, the DNA is TGCAGTGCTAGTGAACACCAAGAGACCCAGTACTTC. Its translation: CSASEHQETQYF.

The CDR3 DNA reads TGTGCCAGCAGTGACTCGGGACTCTATTTCAATACGTTAGACACAGATACGCAGTATTTT. It yields the protein CASSDSGLYFNTLDTDTQYF. The V call is TRBV6-4, the J call TRBJ2-3; the D gene is possibly TRBD2 (6 bases). Trimming left V 0 bases short and J 2 bases short, with 24 bases between. Looked up from germline, CDR1 is MRHNA and CDR2 is SNTAGT. This CDR3 contains 20 residues.

The genes are TRBV4-3 and TRBJ2-7; TRBD2 matches at 7 bases. Germline lookup yields CDR1 LGHNA and CDR2 YSLEER. V shed 4 bases, J shed 3 bases, and the junction held 6 bases outside the gene matches. The CDR3 totals 14 residues. CDR3 amino acids: CASSPQREGYEQYF. CDR3 sequence (DNA): TGCGCCAGCAGCCCCCAAAGGGAGGGCTACGAGCAGTACTTC.

This clonotype occurred many times. The chain links TRBV29-1 to TRBJ2-1; no clear D gene. Germline lookup yields CDR1 SQVTM and CDR2 ANQGSEA. The CDR3 runs 13 residues. Trimming stripped 2 bases from V and 8 bases from J, with 13 bases between. The CDR3 loop is CSVENQQVDEQFF. The CDR3, as DNA: TGCAGCGTTGAAAACCAGCAGGTCGATGAGCAGTTCTTC.

The rearrangement uses TRBV12-5 and TRBJ1-2; 12 positions agree with TRBD1. The CDR3 contains 15 residues. CDR1 is LGHNT and CDR2 is FRNRAP in the germline V gene. J was trimmed by 7 bases and V by 6 bases; bases with no gene match: 9. The CDR3 is CASGGQGAKGTGYTF. The CDR3, as DNA: TGTGCTAGTGGGGGACAGGGGGCGAAAGGAACTGGCTACACCTTC.

About this clonotype itself: One end of the junction fails to match germline, which may point to a read error. This chain connects TRBV5-6 to TRBJ1-2, with 7 bases matching TRBD1. The CDR3 consists of 13 residues. CDR1 is SGHDT, CDR2 YYEEEE, per germline. The CDR3 DNA sequence: TGTGCCAGCACCTTGGGACAGTACTATGGCTACACCTTC. Its protein is CASTLGQYYGYTF.

V is TRBV6-1 and J is TRBJ2-3; D gene unclear. The CDR3 covers 14 residues. The V and J ends lost 7 bases and 0 bases respectively, with 11 bases between them. From germline, CDR1 is MNHNS and CDR2 SASEGT. The CDR3: CASTMSGSTDTQYF. The DNA of the CDR3 is TGTGCCAGCACTATGTCAGGAAGCACAGATACGCAGTATTTT.

J is TRBJ1-1 and V is TRBV2; TRBD1 matches at 8 bases. The CDR3 covers 13 residues. Trimming took 4 bases from V and 7 from J; bases not matched to a gene: 5. The V gene's germline CDR1 is SNHLY and CDR2 FYNNEI. This CDR3 is CASSGTGRSEAFF. In DNA, the CDR3 is TGTGCCAGCAGTGGGACAGGGCGGAGTGAAGCTTTCTTT.

This clonotype occurred many times. The chain uses TRBV5-5 and TRBJ2-2; a possible D gene is TRBD1 (6 bases). The germline gives CDR1 SGHKS, CDR2 YYEKEE (reference sequence). V lost 2 bases and J 2 bases, leaving 10 bases between the germline ends. The CDR3 covers 15 residues. The CDR3 loop is CASSLGQFNTGELFF. The CDR3 DNA sequence: TGTGCCAGCAGCTTAGGACAGTTTAACACCGGGGAGCTGTTTTTT.

This clonotype was picked up a small number of times. CDR3 amino acids: CASSFETSGSTKNIQYF. The CDR3 nucleotides read TGTGCCAGCAGCTTCGAAACTAGCGGGAGTACCAAAAACATTCAGTACTTC. The chain recombines TRBV7-9 with TRBJ2-4, with TRBD2 matching over 11 bases. Trimming cost V 3 bases and J 2 bases; bases outside gene matches: 6. This CDR3 comprises 17 residues. Germline V gene data show CDR1 as SEHNR and CDR2 as FQNEAQ (reference sequence).

This clonotype was picked up a small number of times. This chain connects TRBV29-1 to TRBJ2-7; a possible D gene is TRBD1 (6 bases). Trimming took off 2 bases at V and 6 bases at J, with 8 bases between the two ends. The germline gives CDR1 SQVTM, CDR2 ANQGSEA. This CDR3 spans 11 amino acids. In DNA, the CDR3 is TGCAGCGTTGAAACAGGGTTCGAGCAGTACTTC. Amino acids: CSVETGFEQYF.

The J gene is TRBJ2-2, the V gene TRBV6-2 or TRBV6-3, with D possibly being TRBD2 (5 bases). Germline V lookup: CDR1 MNHEY, CDR2 SVGEGT. The CDR3 length is 15 residues. Trimming stripped 2 bases from V and 6 bases from J, with 13 bases between. This CDR3 is CASSYRGLPPGELFF. The CDR3 DNA follows: TGTGCCAGCAGTTACCGCGGACTCCCCCCCGGGGAGCTGTTTTTT.

J is TRBJ2-1 and V is TRBV7-9, with 10 bases aligning to TRBD1. The ends lost 4 bases at V and 7 bases at J; junction bases unmatched: 7. Germline V gene data show CDR1 as SEHNR and CDR2 as FQNEAQ (reference sequence). This CDR3 contains 15 residues. In DNA form, the CDR3 reads TGTGCCAGCAGCTCCAGGGACAGGGGATCAAATGAGCAGTTCTTC. Its translation is CASSSRDRGSNEQFF.

The DNA for the CDR3 is TGTGCCAGCAGCGTAGGACAGGGAAGCGAGACCCAGTACTTC. Protein: CASSVGQGSETQYF. The rearrangement links TRBV9 to TRBJ2-5; 7 bases align to TRBD1. Germline values: CDR1 SGDLS, CDR2 YYNGEE. The CDR3 runs 14 residues. V lost 0 bases, J lost 5 bases, and 4 bases stayed unmatched.

The chain combines TRBV12-3 or TRBV12-4 with TRBJ2-5; possible D gene TRBD1, 6 bases. This CDR3 is 12 amino acids long. V was cut by 6 bases and J by 4 bases, with 9 bases left in between. The CDR3 region is CASSNRVETQYF. For the CDR3, the DNA is TGTGCCAGCAGCAACAGGGTAGAGACCCAGTACTTC.

This sequence joins TRBV7-2 and TRBJ2-1, with D possibly being TRBD1 (6 bases). Trimming took 4 bases from V and 10 from J, leaving 20 bases between them. There are 15 residues in the CDR3. Germline CDR1 and CDR2: SGHTA and FQGNSA. DNA of the CDR3: TGTGCCAGCAGCTCACCGACAGGACGCCAATCGGAGCAGTTCTTC. Protein product: CASSSPTGRQSEQFF. The whole variable domain, remainder taken from reference TRBV7-2 and TRBJ2-1, is GAGVSQSPSNKVTEKGKDVELRCDPISGHTALYWYRQSLGQGLEFLIYFQGNSAPDKSGLPSDRFSAERTGGSVSTLTIQRTQQEDSAVYLCASSSPTGRQSEQFFGPGTRLTVL.

This chain links TRBV6-5 with TRBJ2-1, with a possible D match to TRBD2 (6 bases). The CDR3 totals 14 residues. Germline values: CDR1 MNHEY, CDR2 SVGAGI. V dropped 0 bases and J dropped 8 bases, with 11 bases sitting between them. CDR3 residues: CASSYSISGHEQFF. In DNA, the CDR3 is TGTGCCAGCAGTTACTCGATCAGCGGGCATGAGCAGTTCTTC.